This T cell receptor (beta chain) stems from a study of T cell responses to AZD1222 COVID-19 vaccine. Findings and limits, study-wide: Seropositive at baseline were only a handful of AZD1222 recipients.

This CDR3 has 19 residues. Germline lookup yields CDR1 SGDLS and CDR2 YYNGEE. The V and J ends lost 0 bases and 2 bases respectively, with 23 bases between them. About this clone: The antigen is unknown.

The assay was immunoSEQ multiplex PCR, and TCRdb's table has in-frame clones only and misses some. The data show around 99,000 clones, approximately 90% seen once. The sequencing used peripheral blood, collected on day 0 of AZD1222 vaccination. The chain recombines TRBV9 with TRBJ2-5; D might be TRBD2 (5 bases). The TCR sequence derives from an adult in good health. CDR3 nucleotides: TGTGCCAGCAGCGTAGATCCCCGACCGGGGATTGGGGTACAAGAGACCCAGTACTTC. It yields the protein CASSVDPRPGIGVQETQYF.